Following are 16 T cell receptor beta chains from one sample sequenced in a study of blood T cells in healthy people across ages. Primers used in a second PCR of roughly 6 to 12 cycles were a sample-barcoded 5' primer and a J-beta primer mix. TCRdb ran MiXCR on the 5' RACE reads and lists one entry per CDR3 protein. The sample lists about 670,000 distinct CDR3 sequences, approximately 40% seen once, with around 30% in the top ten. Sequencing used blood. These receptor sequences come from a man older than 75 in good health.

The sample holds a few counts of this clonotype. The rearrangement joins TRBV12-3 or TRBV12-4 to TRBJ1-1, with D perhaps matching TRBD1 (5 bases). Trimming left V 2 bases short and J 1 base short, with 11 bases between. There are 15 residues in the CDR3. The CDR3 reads CASSLRGQGNTEAFF. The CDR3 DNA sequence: TGTGCCAGCAGTTTACGGGGTCAGGGGAACACTGAAGCTTTCTTT.

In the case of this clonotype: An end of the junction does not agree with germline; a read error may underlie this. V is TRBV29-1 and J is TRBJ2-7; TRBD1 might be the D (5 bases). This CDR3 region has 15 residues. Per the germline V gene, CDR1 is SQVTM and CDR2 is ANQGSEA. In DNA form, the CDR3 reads TGCAGCGTTCAACAACTTCCAGGGTTCTCCCACGAGCGGTACTTC. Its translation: CSVQQLPGFSHERYF.

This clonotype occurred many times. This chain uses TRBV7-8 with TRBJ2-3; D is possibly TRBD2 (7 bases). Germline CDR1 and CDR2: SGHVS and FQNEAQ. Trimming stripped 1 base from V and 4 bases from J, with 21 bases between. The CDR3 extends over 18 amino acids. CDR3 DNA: TGTGCCAGCAGCTTAGGAGTCGGGGGGCGAAATCCGGCAGATACGCAGTATTTT. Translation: CASSLGVGGRNPADTQYF.

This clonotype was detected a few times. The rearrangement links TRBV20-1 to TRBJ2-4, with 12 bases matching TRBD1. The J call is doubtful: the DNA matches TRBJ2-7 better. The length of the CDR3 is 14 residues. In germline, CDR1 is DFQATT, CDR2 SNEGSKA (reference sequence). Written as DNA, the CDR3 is TGCAGTGCTAGGGGACAGGGGGCGACCTACGAGCAGTACTTC. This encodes CSARGQGATYEQYF.

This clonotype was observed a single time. The DNA of the CDR3 is TGTGCCAGCAGCTTACAGGGTAGGGTGGTTCAGCCCCAGCATTTT. Translated, it gives CASSLQGRVVQPQHF. The V call is TRBV7-2, the J call TRBJ1-5; D is perhaps TRBD1 (5 bases). Germline values: CDR1 SGHTA, CDR2 FQGNSA. V dropped 2 bases and J dropped 6 bases, with 14 bases sitting between them. The CDR3 consists of 15 residues.

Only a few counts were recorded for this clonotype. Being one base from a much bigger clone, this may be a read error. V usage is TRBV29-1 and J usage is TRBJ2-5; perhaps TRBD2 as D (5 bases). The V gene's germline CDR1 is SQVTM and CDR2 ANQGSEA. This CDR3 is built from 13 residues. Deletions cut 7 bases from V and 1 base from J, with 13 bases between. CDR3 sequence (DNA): TGCAGCGGTTCGAACCGGGGCCAAGAGACCCAGTACTTC. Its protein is CSGSNRGQETQYF.

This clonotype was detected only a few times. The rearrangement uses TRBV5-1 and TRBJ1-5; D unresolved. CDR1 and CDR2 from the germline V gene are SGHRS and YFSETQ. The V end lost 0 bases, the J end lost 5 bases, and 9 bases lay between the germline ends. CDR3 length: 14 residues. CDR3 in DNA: TGCGCCAGCAGCTTGGGCCAGAGAGATCAGCCCCAGCATTTT. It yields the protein CASSLGQRDQPQHF.

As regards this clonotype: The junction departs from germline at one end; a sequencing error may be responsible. The CDR3 DNA sequence: TGTGCCAGCAGCCAAGAGAATGGCTACACCTTT. It encodes CASSQENGYTF. The chain is built from TRBV3-1 and TRBJ1-2; D unclear. Germline V CDR1 and CDR2: LGHDT, YNNKEL (reference sequence). This CDR3 spans 11 amino acids. Full variable domain (remainder filled in from reference TRBV3-1 and TRBJ1-2): DTAVSQTPKYLVTQMGNDKSIKCEQNLGHDTMYWYKQDSKKFLKIMFSYNNKELIINETVPNRFSPKSPDKAHLNLHINSLELGDSAVYFCASSQENGYTFGSGTRLTVV.

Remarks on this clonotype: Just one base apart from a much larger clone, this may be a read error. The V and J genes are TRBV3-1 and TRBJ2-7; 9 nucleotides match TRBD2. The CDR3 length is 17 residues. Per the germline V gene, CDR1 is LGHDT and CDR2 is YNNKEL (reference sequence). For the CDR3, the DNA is TGTGTCAGCAGCCAAGACTCCCTAGCGGGATACACCTACGAGCAGTACTTC. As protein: CVSSQDSLAGYTYEQYF.

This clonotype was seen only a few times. CDR3 nucleotides: TGTGCCAGCTCACCAGGGGGCACAAACAAAAACATTCAGTACTTC. Its protein product is CASSPGGTNKNIQYF. The rearrangement uses TRBV18 and TRBJ2-4, with D perhaps TRBD1 (6 bases). The CDR3 extends over 15 amino acids. CDR1 and CDR2 (germline): KGHSH, LQKENI. With 2 bases removed from V and 3 bases from J, the gap between germline ends came to 11 bases.

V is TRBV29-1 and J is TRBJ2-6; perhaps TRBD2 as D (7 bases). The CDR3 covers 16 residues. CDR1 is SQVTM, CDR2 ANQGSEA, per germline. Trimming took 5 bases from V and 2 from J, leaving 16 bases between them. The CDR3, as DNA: TGCAGCGTTTTGGGGGGGGACACTACTGGGGCCAACGTCCTGACTTTC. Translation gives CSVLGGDTTGANVLTF.

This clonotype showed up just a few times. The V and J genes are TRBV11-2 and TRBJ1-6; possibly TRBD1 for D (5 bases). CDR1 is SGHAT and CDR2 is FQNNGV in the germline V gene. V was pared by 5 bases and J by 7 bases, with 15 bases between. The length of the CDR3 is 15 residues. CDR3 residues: CASSLQWGANSPLHF. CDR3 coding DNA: TGTGCCAGCAGCCTACAGTGGGGCGCGAATTCACCCCTCCACTTT. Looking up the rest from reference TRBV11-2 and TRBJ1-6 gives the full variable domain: EAGVAQSPRYKIIEKRQSVAFWCNPISGHATLYWYQQILGQGPKLLIQFQNNGVVDDSQLPKDRFSAERLKGVDSTLKIQPAKLEDSAVYLCASSLQWGANSPLHFGNGTRLTVT.

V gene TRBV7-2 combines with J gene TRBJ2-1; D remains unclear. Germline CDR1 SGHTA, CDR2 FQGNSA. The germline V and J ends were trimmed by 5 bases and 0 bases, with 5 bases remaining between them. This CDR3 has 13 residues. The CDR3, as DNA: TGTGCCAGCAGCATCCGCTCCTACAATGAGCAGTTCTTC. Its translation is CASSIRSYNEQFF.

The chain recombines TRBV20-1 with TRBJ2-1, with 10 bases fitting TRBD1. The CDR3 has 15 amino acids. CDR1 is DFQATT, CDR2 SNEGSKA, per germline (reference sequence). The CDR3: CRAAPGQGSYNEQFF. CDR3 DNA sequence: TGCAGAGCCGCCCCGGGACAGGGGTCCTACAATGAGCAGTTCTTC.

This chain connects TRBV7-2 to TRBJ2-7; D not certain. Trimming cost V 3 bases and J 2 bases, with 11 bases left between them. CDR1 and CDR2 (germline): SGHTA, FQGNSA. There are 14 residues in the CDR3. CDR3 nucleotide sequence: TGTGCCAGCAGCTTTAACCCCGGACCCTACGAGCAGTACTTC. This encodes CASSFNPGPYEQYF.

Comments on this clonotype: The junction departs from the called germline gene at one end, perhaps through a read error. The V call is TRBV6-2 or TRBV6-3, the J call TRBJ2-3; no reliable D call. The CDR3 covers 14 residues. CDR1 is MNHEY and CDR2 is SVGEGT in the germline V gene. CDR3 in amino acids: CASSYSTYTDTRYF. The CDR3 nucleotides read TGTGCCAGCAGTTACTCGACGTACACAGATACGCGGTATTTT.